This T cell receptor beta chain was identified during a study of T cell responses to AZD1222 COVID-19 vaccine. Notes on the study in general: Nearly half of unique spike-specific TCRs reportedly avoided B.1.351 and B.1.1.7 mutated regions. When two AZD1222 doses had been given, Spike-specific TCR breadth and depth rose. Just a handful of people given AZD1222 tested seropositive at baseline. Donors in the cohort were predominantly white British and more often female, and clonal diversity was possibly underestimated.

CDR1 and CDR2 (germline): MNHEY, SVGAGI. This CDR3 contains 15 residues. Trimming took 2 bases from V and 1 from J, leaving 8 bases between them. Notes on this clone: Its target is unknown.

Sequencing used immunoSEQ multiplex PCR; TCRdb keeps in-frame clones, though not all of them. The sample includes approximately 200,000 clones, about 89% of them seen just once. This rearrangement joins TRBV6-5 to TRBJ2-2, with a weak D call TRBD1 (6 bases). The sequence was collected from an adult who received the AZD1222 COVID-19 vaccine. The sample here was peripheral blood, taken 28 days after the second AZD1222 dose. As DNA, the CDR3 is TGTGCCAGCAGTTACCGGGGACAGAACACCGGGGAGCTGTTTTTT. Amino acid sequence: CASSYRGQNTGELFF.